One sample yielded the 31 T cell receptor beta chains listed below, sequenced in a study of blood T cell repertoires in COVID-19. The data were produced by immunoSEQ multiplex PCR, yet TCRdb's version contains in-frame clones alone and is incomplete. The table lists 70,000 to 90,000 clones, around 88% of them singletons. Specimen: peripheral blood. The receptors originated from a man in his fifties or sixties with active COVID-19.

The chain recombines TRBV19 with TRBJ1-3; D not certain. V gave up 3 bases and J gave up 7 bases, with 7 bases separating them. The germline V gene encodes CDR1 LNHDA and CDR2 SQIVND (reference sequence). The CDR3 runs to 12 residues. The CDR3, as DNA: TGTGCCAGTAGTATTCCCCCGAACACCATATATTTT. It yields the protein CASSIPPNTIYF.

The V gene is TRBV4-2, the J gene TRBJ2-5; D possibly corresponds to TRBD2 (7 bases). Between the trimmed V and J ends, which lost 4 bases and 3 bases, there was a span of 15 bases. This CDR3 region has 15 residues. Germline CDR1 is LGHNA and CDR2 is YNFKEQ. The CDR3 spells CASSLGGLQKETQYF. The CDR3 DNA follows: TGTGCCAGCAGCCTCGGGGGGCTACAAAAAGAGACCCAGTACTTC.

The rearrangement links TRBV27 to TRBJ1-2; TRBD1 aligns across 9 bases. V trimming: 4 bases; J trimming: 2 bases; junction bases outside the gene matches: 8. CDR1 MNHEY and CDR2 SMNVEV come from the germline V gene (reference sequence). The CDR3 contains 16 residues. The DNA for the CDR3 is TGTGCCAGCAGTTCCCCGGGACAGGGCCAAAACTATGGCTACACCTTC. Its protein product is CASSSPGQGQNYGYTF.

The chain recombines TRBV7-8 with TRBJ2-6; D possibly corresponds to TRBD2 (6 bases). This CDR3 spans 19 amino acids. Per the germline V gene, CDR1 is SGHVS and CDR2 is FQNEAQ. Between the trimmed V and J ends, which lost 5 bases and 0 bases, there was a span of 20 bases. The CDR3 nucleotides are TGTGCCAGCAGCCTCGGGGGTCGAGGGGAATACTCTGGGGCCAACGTCCTGACTTTC. This encodes CASSLGGRGEYSGANVLTF.

The chain carries TRBV7-2 and TRBJ2-7; D is uncertain. In germline, CDR1 is SGHTA, CDR2 FQGNSA. V was shortened by 5 bases and J by 3 bases, with 8 bases between the two germline ends. This CDR3 has 12 residues. The CDR3 sequence: CASSLSHYEQYF. CDR3 DNA sequence: TGTGCCAGCAGCCTAAGTCACTACGAGCAGTACTTC. Variable domain in full (rest from reference TRBV7-2 and TRBJ2-7): GAGVSQSPSNKVTEKGKDVELRCDPISGHTALYWYRQSLGQGLEFLIYFQGNSAPDKSGLPSDRFSAERTGGSVSTLTIQRTQQEDSAVYLCASSLSHYEQYFGPGTRLTVT.

This chain connects TRBV19 to TRBJ1-4; no clear D. This CDR3 region has 13 residues. Trimming took 6 bases from V and 8 from J, leaving 13 bases between them. Germline V gene data show CDR1 as LNHDA and CDR2 as SQIVND (reference sequence). This CDR3 reads CASSAVGEEKLFF. The CDR3, as DNA: TGTGCCAGTAGCGCGGTGGGAGAGGAAAAACTGTTTTTT.

The V call is TRBV9, the J call TRBJ2-2, with a weak D call TRBD2 (6 bases). This CDR3 region has 15 residues. Trimming pared 4 bases from V and 1 base from J, leaving 11 bases between. From germline, CDR1 is SGDLS and CDR2 YYNGEE. CDR3 coding DNA: TGTGCCAGCAGCCGTCGGAGGGAGAACACCGGGGAGCTGTTTTTT. It yields the protein CASSRRRENTGELFF. The entire variable domain, with the rest obtained from reference TRBV9 and TRBJ2-2, is as follows: DSGVTQTPKHLITATGQRVTLRCSPRSGDLSVYWYQQSLDQGLQFLIQYYNGEERAKGNILERFSAQQFPDLHSELNLSSLELGDSALYFCASSRRRENTGELFFGEGSRLTVL.

This clone was observed a few times. The chain uses TRBV18 and TRBJ1-5; no reliable D call. Trimming pared 3 bases from V and 4 bases from J, leaving 16 bases between. Looked up from germline, CDR1 is KGHSH and CDR2 is LQKENI. The CDR3 is 16 residues long. The CDR3 nucleotides read TGTGCCAGCTCACCTTCTTCGCCAGGCGTTAATCAGCCCCAGCATTTT. It encodes CASSPSSPGVNQPQHF.

The chain links TRBV9 to TRBJ1-4; D remains unclear. CDR1 SGDLS and CDR2 YYNGEE come from the germline V gene. Between the trimmed V and J ends, which lost 4 bases and 7 bases, there was a span of 20 bases. This CDR3 has 16 amino acids. CDR3 in DNA: TGTGCCAGCAGCTCGACGGTCCATGCCGGCGGTGAAAAACTGTTTTTT. This encodes CASSSTVHAGGEKLFF.

The chain carries TRBV5-1 and TRBJ2-1; 11 bases agree with TRBD2. Trimming at V came to 4 bases and at J to 5 bases, leaving 5 bases not matched to a gene. Germline CDR1 SGHRS, CDR2 YFSETQ. The CDR3 is 15 amino acids. CDR3 protein: CASSPLAGGDNEQFF. In DNA, the CDR3 is TGCGCCAGCAGCCCCTTAGCGGGGGGGGACAATGAGCAGTTCTTC.

The V call is TRBV7-6, the J call TRBJ2-1; the match to TRBD2 covers 12 bases. CDR3 length: 16 amino acids. CDR1 and CDR2 (germline): SGHVS, FNYEAQ. J lost 9 bases, V lost 5 bases, and 11 bases had no gene match. The CDR3 sequence: CASSISSGGAFSEQFF. CDR3 coding DNA: TGTGCCAGCAGCATTTCTAGCGGGGGGGCCTTCAGTGAGCAGTTCTTC.

The chain joins TRBV5-1 to TRBJ1-5, with D uncertain. This CDR3 has 13 amino acids. In germline, CDR1 is SGHRS, CDR2 YFSETQ. V was pared by 5 bases and J by 4 bases, with 10 bases between. The CDR3 sequence: CASRDSENQPQHF. CDR3 nucleotides: TGCGCCAGCAGGGACTCAGAAAATCAGCCCCAGCATTTT.

This rearrangement joins TRBV2 to TRBJ1-1; D ambiguous. The germline CDR1 and CDR2 sequences are SNHLY and FYNNEI. The CDR3 sequence is 13 residues long. V was clipped by 4 bases and J by 10 bases, with 16 bases between them. The CDR3 DNA reads as TGTGCCAGCAGTGGGGAGGGTTCGGCCGGAGCTTTCTTT. It translates to CASSGEGSAGAFF. Filled out from reference TRBV2 and TRBJ1-1, the complete variable domain reads EPEVTQTPSHQVTQMGQEVILRCVPISNHLYFYWYRQILGQKVEFLVSFYNNEISEKSEIFDDQFSVERPDGSNFTLKIRSTKLEDSAMYFCASSGEGSAGAFFGQGTRLTVV.

The chain combines TRBV3-1 (or the pseudogene TRBV3-2) with TRBJ1-1; the D gene is possibly TRBD1 (6 bases). CDR3 length: 11 amino acids. Trimming shortened V by 6 bases and J by 8 bases, and 10 bases separated the two germline ends. CDR1 LGHDT and CDR2 YNNKEL come from the germline V gene (reference sequence). The CDR3 reads CASRGGVEAFF. CDR3 bases: TGTGCCAGCAGAGGGGGGGTGGAAGCTTTCTTT.

The chain carries TRBV7-3 and TRBJ1-2, with a weak D call TRBD1 (5 bases). The ends were cut back, 2 bases at V and 6 bases at J, with 13 bases in the middle. Germline V gives CDR1 SGHTA, CDR2 FQGTGA. This CDR3 is 14 amino acids long. CDR3 bases: TGTGCCAGCAGCTTACGGCAGGGTTCCGATGGCTACACCTTC. This gives the protein CASSLRQGSDGYTF.

The chain combines TRBV10-3 with TRBJ2-7, with TRBD1 matching over 9 bases. CDR3 length: 15 residues. The germline V gene has CDR1 ENHRY and CDR2 SYGVKD. V trimming: 2 bases; J trimming: 7 bases; junction bases outside the gene matches: 9. CDR3 residues: CAISEGGQGRREQYF. Here the CDR3 DNA reads TGTGCCATCAGTGAGGGCGGACAGGGGAGGAGGGAGCAGTACTTC.

In its sample, this clone is medium-sized. This chain joins TRBV27 and TRBJ2-1, with TRBD2 identical over 8 bases. CDR3 length equals 18 residues. The junction had 10 bases not matched to a gene; V was cut back by 3 bases and J by 0 bases. Germline CDR1 and CDR2: MNHEY and SMNVEV (reference sequence). CDR3 DNA: TGTGCCAGCAGTTTCCCGGGGGGGCCATCTCTCTCCTACAATGAGCAGTTCTTC. Its translation is CASSFPGGPSLSYNEQFF.

As DNA, the CDR3 is TGTGCCAGCAGTTTTTATTGGGGGCGTAATGAATCAGATACGCAGTATTTT. Amino acid sequence: CASSFYWGRNESDTQYF. This rearrangement joins TRBV28 to TRBJ2-3; D is perhaps TRBD1 (6 bases). V lost 3 bases, J lost 4 bases, and 20 bases lay in between. The CDR3 covers 17 residues. Germline V lookup: CDR1 MDHEN, CDR2 SYDVKM.

The gene calls are TRBV18 and TRBJ1-1, with a tentative D call TRBD1 (6 bases). Germline loops: CDR1 KGHSH, CDR2 LQKENI. Trimming stripped 3 bases from V and 4 bases from J, with 15 bases between. This CDR3 is built from 15 residues. In DNA, the CDR3 is TGTGCCAGCTCACCCCCCGCAAGGGGGGGCACTGAAGCTTTCTTT. Protein sequence: CASSPPARGGTEAFF. The full variable domain, in which reference TRBV18 and TRBJ1-1 provide the parts outside the CDR3, is NAGVMQNPRHLVRRRGQEARLRCSPMKGHSHVYWYRQLPEEGLKFMVYLQKENIIDESGMPKERFSAEFPKEGPSILRIQQVVRGDSAAYFCASSPPARGGTEAFFGQGTRLTVV.

This rearrangement joins TRBV6-5 to TRBJ1-3, with no clear D. Looked up from germline, CDR1 is MNHEY and CDR2 is SVGAGI. The germline V and J ends were trimmed by 6 bases and 3 bases, with 3 bases remaining between them. The CDR3 is 11 amino acids. The CDR3 sequence is CASSRGNTIYF. The DNA of the CDR3 is TGTGCCAGCAGCCGTGGAAACACCATATATTTT.

This sequence joins TRBV2 and TRBJ2-3; D is perhaps TRBD2 (5 bases). V dropped 7 bases and J dropped 3 bases, with 17 bases sitting between them. CDR1 and CDR2 (germline): SNHLY, FYNNEI. This CDR3 contains 15 residues. This CDR3 reads CASKTGTVLTDTQYF. The CDR3 region has the DNA TGTGCCAGCAAGACGGGAACGGTACTAACAGATACGCAGTATTTT. Full variable domain (outside the CDR3, taken from reference TRBV2 and TRBJ2-3): EPEVTQTPSHQVTQMGQEVILRCVPISNHLYFYWYRQILGQKVEFLVSFYNNEISEKSEIFDDQFSVERPDGSNFTLKIRSTKLEDSAMYFCASKTGTVLTDTQYFGPGTRLTVL.

The rearrangement uses TRBV18 and TRBJ1-2; TRBD1 agrees at 10 bases. From germline, CDR1 is KGHSH and CDR2 LQKENI. The CDR3 sequence is 14 residues long. J was trimmed by 8 bases and V by 3 bases; bases with no gene match: 6. The chain's CDR3 is CASSPSTGGQGYTF. The CDR3 region has the DNA TGTGCCAGCTCACCGTCGACAGGGGGCCAAGGCTACACCTTC.

The rearrangement uses TRBV7-9 and TRBJ1-4; D gene uncertain. CDR3 length equals 12 residues. The germline gives CDR1 SEHNR, CDR2 FQNEAQ (reference sequence). Trimming removed 5 bases from V and 10 bases from J, with 11 bases in between. CDR3 DNA: TGTGCCAGCAGCGTGTCAACGGGAAAACTGTTTTTT. This gives the protein CASSVSTGKLFF.

This clone was counted only a few times. This chain connects TRBV11-3 to TRBJ2-2, with 7 bases fitting TRBD1. J gave up 4 bases and V 4 bases, and 9 bases lay outside the gene matches. Germline lookup yields CDR1 SGHNT and CDR2 YENEEA. The CDR3 has 16 amino acids. CDR3 loop: CASSSRGNGRTGELFF. CDR3 DNA sequence: TGTGCCAGCAGCTCCAGGGGGAACGGACGCACCGGGGAGCTGTTTTTT.

This clone came up once. CDR3 sequence: CASSLEGVPSYEQYF. CDR3 sequence (DNA): TGTGCCAGCAGCTTAGAGGGAGTCCCCTCCTACGAGCAGTACTTC. The genes are TRBV7-2 and TRBJ2-7, with D tentatively TRBD2 (5 bases). The CDR3 has 15 amino acids. With 1 base removed from V and 0 bases from J, the gap between germline ends came to 10 bases. Germline lookup yields CDR1 SGHTA and CDR2 FQGNSA.

This rearrangement joins TRBV21-1 to TRBJ2-7; the table's D gene call, TRBD1, was not cross checked with the DNA. TRBV21-1 is described as a pseudogene. The CDR3 has 16 amino acids. CDR3 protein: CASSCEQGDLSHLEYF. In DNA form, the CDR3 reads TGTGCCAGCAGTTGCGAACAGGGGGACCTATCTCACCTGGAGTACTTC.

V is TRBV5-1 and J is TRBJ2-7; D is possibly TRBD1 (6 bases). Trimming pared 3 bases from V and 0 bases from J, leaving 10 bases between. The CDR3 length is 14 residues. Germline V lookup: CDR1 SGHRS, CDR2 YFSETQ. For the CDR3, the DNA is TGCGCCAGCAGCTGGGGGACACTCTCCTACGAGCAGTACTTC. This gives the protein CASSWGTLSYEQYF.

A single count supports this clone. The V gene is TRBV5-6, the J gene TRBJ1-2; possible D gene TRBD1, 5 bases. Germline V gene data show CDR1 as SGHDT and CDR2 as YYEEEE. V shed 0 bases and J shed 6 bases, with 9 bases lying between them. The CDR3 is made up of 13 amino acids. CDR3: CASSLVGRDGYTF. CDR3 sequence (DNA): TGTGCCAGCAGCTTGGTTGGCAGGGATGGCTACACCTTC.

The chain combines TRBV13 with TRBJ1-6, with TRBD1 matching over 8 bases. Trimming removed 4 bases from V and 7 bases from J; junction bases left unmatched: 3. CDR1 is PRHDT and CDR2 is FYEKMQ in the germline V gene (reference sequence). The CDR3 runs 14 residues. In DNA, the CDR3 is TGTGCCAGCAGCTATTCAGGGGGCAATTCACCCCTCCACTTT. Its translation is CASSYSGGNSPLHF. Looking up the rest from reference TRBV13 and TRBJ1-6 gives the full variable domain: AAGVIQSPRHLIKEKRETATLKCYPIPRHDTVYWYQQGPGQDPQFLISFYEKMQSDKGSIPDRFSAQQFSDYHSELNMSSLELGDSALYFCASSYSGGNSPLHFGNGTRLTVT.

J is TRBJ2-1 and V is TRBV9; 13 bases map to TRBD2. This CDR3 has 16 amino acids. CDR1 is SGDLS, CDR2 YYNGEE, per germline. Losses at the gene ends were 0 bases for V and 9 bases for J; bases not matched to a gene: 6. CDR3 sequence: CASSVGTSGGAGEQFF. CDR3 coding DNA: TGTGCCAGCAGCGTAGGGACTAGCGGGGGAGCGGGTGAGCAGTTCTTC.

The gene calls are TRBV9 and TRBJ1-1; D is uncertain. The V and J ends lost 0 bases and 1 base respectively, with 4 bases between them. The CDR3 is 13 amino acids. From germline, CDR1 is SGDLS and CDR2 YYNGEE. The CDR3 coding sequence is TGTGCCAGCAGCGTAGGTAAGAACACTGAAGCTTTCTTT. Translated, it gives CASSVGKNTEAFF.